The present entry profiles one T cell receptor beta chain with its context. The source of the sample is a study of T cell responses to AZD1222 COVID-19 vaccine. The CDR3 is made up of 13 amino acids. The germline V and J ends were trimmed by 1 base and 5 bases, with 8 bases remaining between them. The assay was immunoSEQ multiplex PCR, and TCRdb's table has in-frame clones only and misses some. This sample carries 100,000 to 120,000 clones, 94% of them seen once, and the ten largest clones take 2.9%. The receptor comes from an adult who received the AZD1222 COVID-19 vaccine. Material: peripheral blood, obtained 28 days after the second AZD1222 dose. This rearrangement joins TRBV12-3 or TRBV12-4 to TRBJ1-1; D not resolved. The CDR3 sequence: CASSLEGFTEAFF. For the CDR3, the DNA is TGTGCCAGCAGTTTAGAAGGTTTTACTGAAGCTTTCTTT.